The 15 T cell receptor beta chains in this list originate from one sample, sequenced in a study of shared clonotypes between healthy human individuals. Naive CD8 populations comprised CD45RO-negative cells positively selected for CCR7, excluding terminally differentiated effector memory CD45RA+ cells. The data were produced by immunoSEQ multiplex PCR, yet TCRdb's version contains in-frame clones alone and is incomplete. The sample yields 1.5 million to 2.5 million clones, roughly 94% seen once. Sequencing was performed on naive CD8+ T cells sorted from blood. Receptors originate from a man aged 18 to 29 in good health.

The gene calls are TRBV19 and TRBJ1-2; 7 positions match TRBD1. CDR1 and CDR2 (germline): LNHDA, SQIVND (reference sequence). The CDR3 is 12 amino acids. V lost 5 bases, J lost 7 bases, and 4 bases stayed unmatched. The CDR3 DNA is TGTGCCAGTAGTGCGGACAGGCTTGGCTACACCTTC. As protein: CASSADRLGYTF.

The V call is TRBV5-1, the J call TRBJ2-2; 11 bases match TRBD2. CDR1 and CDR2 from the germline V gene are SGHRS and YFSETQ. V dropped 2 bases and J dropped 0; count of bases not matched to a gene: 3. The CDR3 contains 17 residues. This CDR3 reads CASSLRLAGSNTGELFF. CDR3 sequence (DNA): TGCGCCAGCAGCTTACGACTAGCGGGGTCGAACACCGGGGAGCTGTTTTTT.

The CDR3 DNA follows: TGTGCCATCAGTGTCTCGGGAAATCAGCCCCAGCATTTT. Translating it yields CAISVSGNQPQHF. The chain carries TRBV10-3 and TRBJ1-5, with D unclear. The CDR3 contains 13 residues. Trimming removed 4 bases at V and 4 bases at J, with 8 bases between. Germline lookup yields CDR1 ENHRY and CDR2 SYGVKD.

Comment on this clone: The identical CDR3 is also encoded by other nucleotide sequences in the sample. The CDR3 DNA is TGCGCCAGCAGCCCTTTGGAGGGTGGCTATGGCTACACCTTC. Amino acid sequence: CASSPLEGGYGYTF. The chain uses TRBV4-1 and TRBJ1-2; no clear D. Trimming took 4 bases from V and 4 from J, leaving 13 bases between them. This CDR3 has 14 residues. Germline CDR1 MGHRA, CDR2 YSYEKL.

CDR3 loop: CASMEAVGAYEQYF. CDR3 in DNA: TGCGCCAGCATGGAGGCGGTCGGCGCCTACGAGCAGTACTTC. The chain links TRBV5-1 to TRBJ2-7; D may be TRBD2 (5 bases). Germline CDR1 reads SGHRS; CDR2 reads YFSETQ. The CDR3 sequence is 14 residues long. V shed 6 bases and J shed 2 bases, with 15 bases lying between them.

This chain connects TRBV9 to TRBJ2-6, with a weak D call TRBD2 (6 bases). This CDR3 comprises 18 residues. The V end was cut by 0 bases, the J end by 3 bases, with 16 bases between. From germline, CDR1 is SGDLS and CDR2 YYNGEE. CDR3 coding DNA: TGTGCCAGCAGCGTAGTAAACGTTAGCGGCGGTGGGGCCAACGTCCTGACTTTC. Protein sequence: CASSVVNVSGGGANVLTF.

The V and J genes are TRBV27 and TRBJ1-4; D unresolved. Germline lookup yields CDR1 MNHEY and CDR2 SMNVEV (reference sequence). This CDR3 comprises 14 residues. Trimming left V 2 bases short and J 6 bases short, with 10 bases between. The CDR3 protein is CASSLGPVHEKLFF. CDR3 bases: TGTGCCAGCAGTTTAGGGCCGGTCCATGAAAAACTGTTTTTT.

The J gene is TRBJ2-7, the V gene TRBV27; 10 bases fit TRBD1. Trimming took 8 bases from V and 3 from J; bases not matched to a gene: 13. Per the germline V gene, CDR1 is MNHEY and CDR2 is SMNVEV (reference sequence). The CDR3 contains 16 residues. The CDR3 DNA sequence: TGTGCCAGCCAACAATCCCCCGGGACAGGGGTCTACGAGCAGTACTTC. It encodes CASQQSPGTGVYEQYF.

This chain connects TRBV28 to TRBJ1-2; TRBD1 matches 11 bases. CDR3 length: 13 residues. The ends lost 4 bases at V and 6 bases at J; junction bases unmatched: 1. Per germline, CDR1 MDHEN and CDR2 SYDVKM. The CDR3 nucleotides read TGTGCCAGCAGTTGGGGACAGGGGGATGGCTACACCTTC. As protein: CASSWGQGDGYTF.

The V gene is TRBV9, the J gene TRBJ2-3, with TRBD2 matching 7 bases. The CDR3 runs 16 residues. The germline gives CDR1 SGDLS, CDR2 YYNGEE. The V and J ends lost 0 bases and 6 bases, in that order; junction bases with no gene match: 10. CDR3 DNA sequence: TGTGCCAGCAGCGTAGAAGGGGCGGGAGTTGGGGATACGCAGTATTTT. Translating it yields CASSVEGAGVGDTQYF.

V and J are TRBV10-3 and TRBJ1-1; D ambiguous. Between the trimmed V and J ends, which lost 4 bases and 7 bases, there was a span of 7 bases. The CDR3 loop spans 11 amino acids. CDR1 is ENHRY, CDR2 SYGVKD, per germline. The CDR3 is CAISVNNEAFF. CDR3 in DNA: TGTGCCATCAGTGTAAATAATGAAGCTTTCTTT.

The V gene is TRBV5-6, the J gene TRBJ2-4; 10 bases map to TRBD1. The CDR3 runs to 18 residues. From germline, CDR1 is SGHDT and CDR2 YYEEEE. V lost 3 bases to trimming and J lost 0 bases; unmatched junction nucleotides: 9. Here the CDR3 reads CASSSARTGGIAKNIQYF. The DNA of the CDR3 is TGTGCCAGCAGCTCTGCCCGGACAGGGGGTATAGCCAAAAACATTCAGTACTTC.

This clone appeared a single time. This chain connects TRBV27 to TRBJ2-1; D is ambiguous. The germline CDR1 and CDR2 sequences are MNHEY and SMNVEV (reference sequence). The V gene lost 5 bases and the J gene lost 8 bases, with 10 bases spanning the gap. The length of the CDR3 is 12 residues. The CDR3 nucleotides read TGTGCCAGCAGTGTGGGTGTCGATGAGCAGTTCTTC. This translates into CASSVGVDEQFF.

The table lists this clone with a count of one. The chain employs TRBV13 and TRBJ2-1; D gene uncertain. Germline V lookup: CDR1 PRHDT, CDR2 FYEKMQ (reference sequence). The CDR3 contains 12 residues. V lost 5 bases, J lost 7 bases, and 9 bases lay in between. CDR3 loop: CASSSVGNEQFF. The DNA for the CDR3 is TGTGCCAGCAGCAGCGTGGGGAATGAGCAGTTCTTC.

The chain joins TRBV11-2 to TRBJ2-2; the D is unclear. This CDR3 is built from 12 residues. Germline V lookup: CDR1 SGHAT, CDR2 FQNNGV. V gave up 5 bases and J gave up 6 bases, with 7 bases separating them. CDR3 sequence reads: CASSPLPGELFF. Here the CDR3 DNA reads TGTGCCAGCAGCCCTCTGCCCGGGGAGCTGTTTTTT.